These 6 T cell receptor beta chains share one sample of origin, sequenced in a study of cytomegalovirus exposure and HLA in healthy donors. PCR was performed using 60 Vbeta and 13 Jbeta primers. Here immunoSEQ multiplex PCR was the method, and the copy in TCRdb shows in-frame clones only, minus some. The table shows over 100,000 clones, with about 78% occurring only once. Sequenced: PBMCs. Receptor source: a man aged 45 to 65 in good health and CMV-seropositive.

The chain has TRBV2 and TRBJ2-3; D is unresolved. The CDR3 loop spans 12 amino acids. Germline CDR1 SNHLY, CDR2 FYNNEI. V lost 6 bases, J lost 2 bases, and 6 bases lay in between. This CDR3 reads CASSLDTDTQYF. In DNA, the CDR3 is TGTGCCAGCAGCCTAGACACAGATACGCAGTATTTT.

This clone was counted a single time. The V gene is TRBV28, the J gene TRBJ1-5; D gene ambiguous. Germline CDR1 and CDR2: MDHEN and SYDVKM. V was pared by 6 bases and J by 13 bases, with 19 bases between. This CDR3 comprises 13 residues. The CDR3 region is CASSQVSPERQHF. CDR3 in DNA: TGTGCCAGCAGCCAAGTCTCCCCGGAGCGTCAGCATTTT. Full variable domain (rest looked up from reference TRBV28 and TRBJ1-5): DVKVTQSSRYLVKRTGEKVFLECVQDMDHENMFWYRQDPGLGLRLIYFSYDVKMKEKGDIPEGYSVSREKKERFSLILESASTNQTSMYLCASSQVSPERQHFGDGTRLSIL.

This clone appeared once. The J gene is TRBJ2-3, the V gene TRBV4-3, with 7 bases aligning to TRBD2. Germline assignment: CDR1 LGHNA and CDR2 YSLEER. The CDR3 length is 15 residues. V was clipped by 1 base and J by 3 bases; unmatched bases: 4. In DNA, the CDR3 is TGCGCCAGCAGCCAAGTGGCGGGAGCGACAGATACGCAGTATTTT. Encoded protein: CASSQVAGATDTQYF.

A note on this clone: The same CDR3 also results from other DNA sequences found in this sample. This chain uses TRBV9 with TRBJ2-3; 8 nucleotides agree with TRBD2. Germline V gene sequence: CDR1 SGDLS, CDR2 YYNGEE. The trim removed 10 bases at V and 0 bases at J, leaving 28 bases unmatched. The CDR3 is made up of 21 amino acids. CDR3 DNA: TGTGCCCGAAAACCCGGGGAGGGTCCTAGCGGGTACCCTACTAGCACAGATACGCAGTATTTT. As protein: CARKPGEGPSGYPTSTDTQYF.

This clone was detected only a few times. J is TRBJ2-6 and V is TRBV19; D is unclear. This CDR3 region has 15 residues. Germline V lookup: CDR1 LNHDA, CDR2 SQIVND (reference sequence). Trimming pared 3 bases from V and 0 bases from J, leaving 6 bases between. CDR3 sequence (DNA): TGTGCCAGTAGTATTAGCAGCTCTGGGGCCAACGTCCTGACTTTC. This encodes CASSISSSGANVLTF.

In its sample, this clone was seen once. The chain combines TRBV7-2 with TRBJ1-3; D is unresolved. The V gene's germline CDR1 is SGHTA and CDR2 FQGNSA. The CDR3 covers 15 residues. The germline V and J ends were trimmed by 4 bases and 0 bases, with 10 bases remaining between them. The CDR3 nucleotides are TGTGCCAGCAGCTCCAACAGAGCCTCTGGAAACACCATATATTTT. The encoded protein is CASSSNRASGNTIYF.